Each of the 13 T cell receptor beta chains below was sequenced from the same sample in a study of response to subunit inactivated influenza vaccine. TCRdb re-derived calls from the RT-PCR reads in MiXCR, one entry per CDR3 protein. The data hold hundreds of thousands of distinct CDR3 sequences, with around 11% observed a single time. These data were also filed under a second study, of T cells expressing NK-cell markers. From that report: The cDNA for TCR beta came from 5'RACE template switching with UMIs.

The specimen was PBMCs from blood, collected on the day of vaccination. The origin of the receptors is a man in his forties or fifties who received an inactivated influenza vaccine.

The J gene is TRBJ1-6, the V gene TRBV27; D call uncertain. CDR1 is MNHEY, CDR2 SMNVEV, per germline (reference sequence). There are 15 residues in the CDR3. The V end lost 5 bases, the J end lost 4 bases, and 12 bases lay between the germline ends. The CDR3 loop reads CASSRLQAYNSPLHF. CDR3 in DNA: TGTGCCAGCAGTCGTCTGCAGGCATATAATTCACCCCTCCACTTT.

V is TRBV28 and J is TRBJ1-5; the D is unclear. The germline gives CDR1 MDHEN, CDR2 SYDVKM. This CDR3 spans 12 amino acids. The V end lost 1 base, the J end lost 11 bases, and 9 bases lay between the germline ends. CDR3 amino acids: CASSLYGTAQHF. Here the CDR3 DNA reads TGTGCCAGCAGTTTATACGGTACGGCCCAGCATTTT.

This clonotype came up a few times. The J gene is TRBJ1-5, the V gene TRBV27, with 7 positions matching TRBD1. J was trimmed by 6 bases and V by 6 bases; bases with no gene match: 11. CDR1 is MNHEY and CDR2 is SMNVEV in the germline V gene (reference sequence). This CDR3 comprises 15 residues. Here the CDR3 DNA reads TGTGCCAGCAGACCCGACAGGGTTAAGGCTCAGCCCCAGCATTTT. This gives the protein CASRPDRVKAQPQHF.

The rearrangement links TRBV3-1 to TRBJ2-1; D may match TRBD1 or TRBD2 (5 bases each). Trimming shortened V by 4 bases and J by 4 bases, and 17 bases separated the two germline ends. The CDR3 contains 16 residues. Germline lookup yields CDR1 LGHDT and CDR2 YNNKEL (reference sequence). The CDR3 coding sequence is TGTGCCAGCAGCCCCCCCGAGGGGCCTGTTTACAATGAGCAGTTCTTC. It specifies CASSPPEGPVYNEQFF.

This clonotype was counted between two and nine times. The chain is built from TRBV5-1 and TRBJ1-1; D is undetermined. With 1 base removed from V and 5 bases from J, the gap between germline ends came to 12 bases. Germline values: CDR1 SGHRS, CDR2 YFSETQ. CDR3 size: 14 residues. CDR3 DNA sequence: TGCGCCAGCAGCTTGAATTTAGGGCGGACTGAAGCTTTCTTT. It codes for CASSLNLGRTEAFF.

The chain couples TRBV5-1 to TRBJ2-7; 11 positions match TRBD2. CDR1 SGHRS and CDR2 YFSETQ come from the germline V gene. This CDR3 spans 16 amino acids. V dropped 1 base and J dropped 2; count of bases not matched to a gene: 5. This CDR3 reads CASSLTATSGTYEQYF. As DNA, the CDR3 is TGCGCCAGCAGCTTGACCGCGACTAGCGGGACCTACGAGCAGTACTTC.

This clonotype was recorded a few times. V is TRBV6-6 and J is TRBJ2-1; no clear D. CDR1 and CDR2 from the germline V gene are MNHNY and SVGAGI (reference sequence). The length of the CDR3 is 13 residues. Trimming cost V 2 bases and J 5 bases, with 7 bases left between them. CDR3 nucleotides: TGTGCCAGCAGTTACGTTAGCCACAATGAGCAGTTCTTC. Protein: CASSYVSHNEQFF.

The chain joins TRBV11-2 to TRBJ2-7, with TRBD1 as a possible D gene (5 bases). Trimming removed 0 bases at V and 3 bases at J, with 12 bases between. CDR1 is SGHAT and CDR2 is FQNNGV in the germline V gene. CDR3 size: 15 residues. For the CDR3, the DNA is TGTGCCAGCAGCTTAGAAACAGGTCCCAACTACGAGCAGTACTTC. It is translated as CASSLETGPNYEQYF.

The gene calls are TRBV10-3 and TRBJ2-7, with D perhaps matching TRBD1 (6 bases). This CDR3 region has 15 residues. Germline V lookup: CDR1 ENHRY, CDR2 SYGVKD. Trimming took 0 bases from V and 0 from J, leaving 9 bases between them. The chain's CDR3 is CAISESKGVSYEQYF. In nucleotides, the CDR3 is TGTGCCATCAGTGAGTCAAAGGGGGTCTCCTACGAGCAGTACTTC.

The rearrangement joins TRBV7-8 to TRBJ2-7, with D perhaps matching TRBD1 (6 bases). Trimming shortened V by 5 bases and J by 4 bases, and 12 bases separated the two germline ends. Germline V gene lookup returns CDR1 SGHVS and CDR2 FQNEAQ. CDR3 length: 13 amino acids. CDR3 in DNA: TGTGCCAGCAGCGCAGGGGTCAAATACGAGCAGTACTTC. Translation gives CASSAGVKYEQYF.

The CDR3 DNA sequence: TGTGCCAGCAGCTTATATGGAAGTAAACTGTTTTTT. The encoded protein is CASSLYGSKLFF. The V call is TRBV7-9, the J call TRBJ1-4; unclear D gene. CDR3 length equals 12 residues. The germline V and J ends were trimmed by 2 bases and 11 bases, with 9 bases remaining between them. CDR1 is SEHNR, CDR2 FQNEAQ, per germline (reference sequence).

This chain uses TRBV20-1 with TRBJ2-5, with unresolved D. Trimming left V 2 bases short and J 1 base short, with 8 bases between. CDR1 and CDR2 (germline): DFQATT, SNEGSKA (reference sequence). This CDR3 is 13 amino acids long. The CDR3 DNA reads TGCAGTGCTAGACGTGAGATCCAAGAGACCCAGTACTTC. Its protein product is CSARREIQETQYF.

This CDR3 reads CASSLLAGRSSYNEQFF. CDR3 DNA: TGTGCCAGCAGCCTACTAGCGGGAAGGAGCTCCTACAATGAGCAGTTCTTC. The rearrangement uses TRBV12-3 or TRBV12-4 and TRBJ2-1; TRBD2 matches at 10 bases. This CDR3 is built from 17 residues. The V segment lost 6 bases and the J segment 0 bases; nucleotides outside the gene matches: 8.